This T cell receptor (beta chain) was retrieved from a study of blood T cell repertoires in COVID-19 (dated by TCRdb to 2018 to 2021). Regarding the study in general: Collaborator samples came from the United States, Italy and Spain and covered acute and convalescent phases of COVID-19. The sample metadata nearly always contained a de-identified subject ID, COVID-19 status, age in years and sex. Deeply sampled blood TCRbeta repertoires from subjects exposed to, actively infected with, or recovered from COVID-19 were included in the dataset. The material from the prospective study consisted of cDNA or gDNA derived from T cells, B-cell-depleted T cells, or PBMCs. Samples came from the ongoing ImmuneRACE study (first 160 participants) plus 1,254 subjects from 6 global collaborators. Where HLA class I and class II types were available, the types were taken from metadata supplied by the sample provider, not from assay-based typing. The repertoires were released in a freely available public database meant as a resource for research on the immune response to SARS-CoV-2.

In Seattle, one collaborating source enrolled patients while the infection was active and tracked those patients longitudinally over the course of disease. Whole blood was collected in K2EDTA tubes by collaborating institutions according to the institutions' own protocols. For TCRbeta analysis, collaborators shipped samples in one of three forms: frozen whole blood, isolated PBMCs, or DNA extracted from either of those sample types. The immunoSEQ Assay, a bias-controlled multiplex PCR, was used to amplify TCRbeta CDR3 regions from genomic DNA. As for the authors' bioinformatics: Within the assay, amplification of reference gene primers was used to estimate how many nucleated cells each sample contained. Sequence reads were collapsed and filtered to measure the absolute abundance of every unique TCRbeta CDR3 rearrangement. For each sample, productive Simpson clonality was calculated as the square root of Simpson's diversity index over productive rearrangements. Drawn from immuneACCESS, this table holds only the in-frame rearrangements with V and J called that TCRdb kept. Clones are partly lost; checked studies trace under half to an unresolved V gene and leave the rest unexplained. V and J calls and clone size are copied from that table; D and trimming were computed from the DNA. For this sample there are around 210,000 clones; approximately 85% appear just once. The ten largest clones capture approximately 5.1% of the sample.

V lost 3 bases and J lost 0 bases, and the count of bases not matched to a germline gene is 12. CDR3 length: 19 amino acids, cysteine to phenylalanine. This entry keeps only the CDR3 DNA: 57 bases, framed from base 1. In its sample, this clone was seen a few times. There is no known antigen for this receptor. No per-base quality is available; no much larger clone lies one base away. Points the paper makes about the study in general: How much clinical and demographic metadata was included differed by source and by participant, and the metadata was provided uncurated.

This sequence uses TRBV23-1 and TRBJ1-5, with TRBD1 matching 9 junction bases. TRBV23-1 is designated an ORF whose function remains uncertain. Sequenced: peripheral blood. The TCR sequence derives from a man aged 50 to 60 with COVID-19, enrolled during active disease. The CDR3 protein is CASSHKGQGRTNSNQPQHF. At the DNA level, the sequence is TGCGCCAGCAGTCACAAGGGACAGGGTCGTACTAATAGCAATCAGCCCCAGCATTTT.